This T cell receptor (beta chain) was recorded in a study of blood T cells in healthy people across ages. A second about 7 to 11 cycle PCR used barcoded and J-beta primers. All cDNA molecules were each tagged by a template-switch adaptor with 12 random nucleotides. A single record per CDR3 protein comes from TCRdb applying MiXCR to the 5' RACE reads. The table includes over a million distinct CDR3 sequences, roughly 64% detected once. Study-level findings and limits: Researchers judged that diversity estimates from one million T cells fell short of true values.

Caucasian, healthy and from Russia, the donors were aged between about 6 and 90. Total RNA was isolated from each sample in quantities of at least 5.5 micrograms. This clonotype was observed a handful of times. The antigen is unknown. The CDR3 is 12 residues long. The J segment lost 4 bases and the V segment lost 5 bases, leaving 4 bases of the junction unmatched. Germline lookup yields CDR1 DFQATT and CDR2 SNEGSKA (reference sequence). The chain couples TRBV20-1 to TRBJ1-2; 7 bases line up with TRBD1. The sequencing input was blood. The receptor comes from a man between 18 and 29 years old in good health. In DNA form, the CDR3 reads TGCAGTGCTGGACAGGATTTCTATGGCTACACCTTC. It codes for CSAGQDFYGYTF.